The next 21 T cell receptor beta chains were all read from a single sample in a study of regulatory T cells in long-lasting Graves disease. Time point noted: newly diagnosed GD, antithyroid drugs for less than 3 months. The TCR library used RNA extracted from PBMCs. To make TCR beta libraries, researchers used iRepertoire HTBI primers and Arm-PCR of CDR3 regions. TCRdb processed the multiplex PCR reads anew with MiXCR; each CDR3 protein has one entry. The sample lists 200,000 to 300,000 distinct CDR3 sequences; around 21% were seen once. The input for sequencing was peripheral blood mononuclear cells (PBMCs), taken at new diagnosis, from a patient treated with antithyroid drugs. These TCRs come from a female donor with Graves disease.

This clonotype has ten or more counts. The chain has TRBV4-1 and TRBJ2-3, with 8 nucleotides matching TRBD2. The CDR3 length is 16 residues. V lost 0 bases and J lost 2; bases outside the gene matches: 4. Per the germline V gene, CDR1 is MGHRA and CDR2 is YSYEKL. DNA for the CDR3: TGCGCCAGCAGCCAAGATGGGACTAGTATCACAGATACGCAGTATTTT. Translation gives CASSQDGTSITDTQYF.

There are a few counts of this clonotype. This chain links TRBV20-1 with TRBJ1-2; D perhaps matches TRBD1 (5 bases). The V end was cut by 6 bases, the J end by 4 bases, with 15 bases between. The CDR3 is made up of 13 amino acids. CDR1 is DFQATT and CDR2 is SNEGSKA in the germline V gene (reference sequence). This CDR3 reads CSAFGGESYGYTF. Written as DNA, the CDR3 is TGCAGTGCGTTTGGGGGGGAAAGCTATGGCTACACCTTC.

This clonotype was counted many times. The gene calls are TRBV6-2 or TRBV6-3 and TRBJ1-1; 9 bases match TRBD1. CDR1 is MNHEY, CDR2 SVGEGT, per germline. The CDR3 contains 19 residues. With V trimmed by 2 bases and J by 1 base, 14 bases remained unmatched. The CDR3 sequence is CASSYPRGTGFFTNTEAFF. CDR3 in DNA: TGTGCCAGCAGTTACCCAAGAGGGACAGGGTTTTTTACGAACACTGAAGCTTTCTTT.

Notes on this clonotype: It differs at one base from a far larger clone, so likely a read error. V usage is TRBV5-6 and J usage is TRBJ2-3; 8 positions agree with TRBD1. J was trimmed by 4 bases and V by 1 base; bases with no gene match: 5. The CDR3 loop spans 15 amino acids. Germline V gene data show CDR1 as SGHDT and CDR2 as YYEEEE. For the CDR3, the DNA is TGTGCCAGCAGCTTGACAGGGGGGCAGTCAGATACGCAGTATTTT. It codes for CASSLTGGQSDTQYF.

The chain carries TRBV19 and TRBJ1-1; 9 bases line up with TRBD1. Germline CDR1 is LNHDA and CDR2 is SQIVND (reference sequence). V lost 11 bases to trimming and J lost 3 bases; unmatched junction nucleotides: 13. This CDR3 has 15 amino acids. For the CDR3, the DNA is TGTGCCGGTACCTGGGGGACAGGGAGGTACACTGAAGCTTTCTTT. It specifies CAGTWGTGRYTEAFF.

This clonotype was found many times. The gene calls are TRBV5-6 and TRBJ1-2; D unresolved. V was clipped by 1 base and J by 2 bases, with 0 bases between them. Looked up from germline, CDR1 is SGHDT and CDR2 is YYEEEE. The length of the CDR3 is 11 residues. CDR3 protein: CASSLNYGYTF. The DNA for the CDR3 is TGTGCCAGCAGCTTGAACTATGGCTACACCTTC.

The chain carries TRBV7-9 and TRBJ2-1; D remains ambiguous. This CDR3 has 14 amino acids. Germline V gene lookup returns CDR1 SEHNR and CDR2 FQNEAQ (reference sequence). V shed 2 bases and J shed 5 bases, with 10 bases lying between them. In nucleotides, the CDR3 is TGTGCCAGCAGCTTAAAGGGCCCAAACAATGAGCAGTTCTTC. This sequence encodes CASSLKGPNNEQFF.

This clonotype was seen at least ten times. The rearrangement links TRBV28 to TRBJ1-5; tentatively, D is TRBD1 (5 bases). The CDR3 contains 14 residues. V was cut by 5 bases and J by 2 bases, with 10 bases left in between. Per germline, CDR1 MDHEN and CDR2 SYDVKM. This chain's CDR3 is CASSVLGRNQPQHF. CDR3 DNA: TGTGCCAGCAGTGTTCTGGGGCGCAATCAGCCCCAGCATTTT. The full variable domain, its missing parts supplied by reference TRBV28 and TRBJ1-5, is DVKVTQSSRYLVKRTGEKVFLECVQDMDHENMFWYRQDPGLGLRLIYFSYDVKMKEKGDIPEGYSVSREKKERFSLILESASTNQTSMYLCASSVLGRNQPQHFGDGTRLSIL.

This clonotype has at least ten counts. The chain carries TRBV5-1 and TRBJ2-5, with D maybe TRBD1 (5 bases). CDR1 is SGHRS and CDR2 is YFSETQ in the germline V gene. The CDR3 is 15 residues long. With 4 bases removed from V and 4 bases from J, the gap between germline ends came to 17 bases. CDR3 in DNA: TGCGCCAGCAGCCCAATCGGCGGAAGGGGAGAGACCCAGTACTTC. It is translated as CASSPIGGRGETQYF.

This clonotype was recorded at least ten times. The rearrangement uses TRBV7-3 and TRBJ2-1, with a possible D match to TRBD2 (7 bases). CDR3 length: 14 residues. Germline loops: CDR1 SGHTA, CDR2 FQGTGA. The V and J ends lost 2 bases and 7 bases respectively, with 12 bases between them. The CDR3 here is CASSLEGGLNEQFF. In nucleotides, the CDR3 is TGTGCCAGCAGCTTAGAGGGGGGGCTTAATGAGCAGTTCTTC.

J is TRBJ1-6 and V is TRBV10-3, with no clear D. CDR3 length equals 12 residues. V lost 2 bases and J 7 bases, leaving 3 bases between the germline ends. CDR1 ENHRY and CDR2 SYGVKD come from the germline V gene. The CDR3 region is CAISEGNSPLHF. The CDR3 DNA follows: TGTGCCATCAGTGAGGGCAATTCACCCCTCCACTTT.

This clonotype was detected many times. This chain joins TRBV12-3 or TRBV12-4 and TRBJ2-7; D possibly corresponds to TRBD2 (5 bases). Trimming left V 6 bases short and J 1 base short, with 16 bases between. The CDR3 is 15 amino acids. CDR3 protein: CASSPPLVASYEQYF. CDR3 in DNA: TGTGCCAGCAGCCCGCCACTAGTAGCATCCTACGAGCAGTACTTC.

This clonotype was counted ten times or more. This chain joins TRBV11-1 and TRBJ2-1; 9 bases are a match to TRBD2. The germline CDR1 and CDR2 sequences are SGHAT and FQDESV (reference sequence). CDR3 size: 16 residues. Trimming at V came to 2 bases and at J to 10 bases, leaving 12 bases not matched to a gene. CDR3 loop: CASSLLAGGPGMEQFF. CDR3 DNA: TGTGCCAGCAGCTTATTGGCGGGAGGGCCGGGTATGGAGCAGTTCTTC.

The V gene is TRBV7-2, the J gene TRBJ1-2, with TRBD1 matching 9 bases. The V gene's germline CDR1 is SGHTA and CDR2 FQGNSA. The CDR3 is 15 amino acids. V lost 4 bases to trimming and J lost 0 bases; unmatched junction nucleotides: 3. CDR3 amino acids: CASSSRDRANYGYTF. In nucleotides, the CDR3 is TGTGCCAGCAGCTCCCGGGACAGGGCTAACTATGGCTACACCTTC.

The table lists this clonotype with many counts. The rearrangement uses TRBV24-1 and TRBJ2-1; the D gene could be TRBD1 or TRBD2 (5 bases each). This CDR3 region has 17 residues. CDR1 and CDR2 from the germline V gene are KGHDR and SFDVKD. V dropped 6 bases and J dropped 0 bases, with 17 bases sitting between them. Here the CDR3 DNA reads TGTGCCACCAGTAACCCGGGTGGGGGACGCTCCTACAATGAGCAGTTCTTC. It encodes CATSNPGGGRSYNEQFF.

This clonotype was seen a handful of times. The chain has TRBV19 and TRBJ1-2, with TRBD1 identical over 7 bases. V dropped 7 bases and J dropped 4; count of bases not matched to a gene: 9. CDR3 length: 14 residues. Germline V gene lookup returns CDR1 LNHDA and CDR2 SQIVND (reference sequence). As DNA, the CDR3 is TGTGCCAGTACCGACAGACAGGGTGGCTATGGCTACACCTTC. This gives the protein CASTDRQGGYGYTF.

The chain joins TRBV20-1 to TRBJ2-1; unclear D gene. The CDR3 runs to 14 residues. CDR1 is DFQATT and CDR2 is SNEGSKA in the germline V gene (reference sequence). V lost 1 base, J lost 5 bases, and 12 bases lay in between. The CDR3 protein is CSARGIVFDNEQFF. For the CDR3, the DNA is TGCAGTGCTAGAGGTATCGTCTTCGACAATGAGCAGTTCTTC.

This clonotype occurred many times. The chain uses TRBV7-2 and TRBJ2-7; 9 nucleotides align to TRBD2. Trimming at V came to 0 bases and at J to 6 bases, leaving 6 bases not matched to a gene. This CDR3 spans 15 amino acids. Germline lookup yields CDR1 SGHTA and CDR2 FQGNSA. CDR3 loop: CASSLAGGGATEQYF. CDR3 in DNA: TGTGCCAGCAGCTTAGCGGGCGGGGGGGCCACCGAGCAGTACTTC.

At least ten counts were recorded for this clonotype. V is TRBV13 and J is TRBJ2-1; weak D call: TRBD1 (6 bases). V was pared by 5 bases and J by 3 bases, with 14 bases between. The CDR3 is 15 amino acids. In germline, CDR1 is PRHDT, CDR2 FYEKMQ (reference sequence). The CDR3 DNA follows: TGTGCCAGCAGCCCCCAGGGGCCCATCTACAATGAGCAGTTCTTC. It encodes CASSPQGPIYNEQFF.

The table lists this clonotype with many counts. This rearrangement joins TRBV7-2 to TRBJ2-4; the match to TRBD1 covers 7 bases. CDR3 length: 13 residues. Germline assignment: CDR1 SGHTA and CDR2 FQGNSA. V trimming: 0 bases; J trimming: 7 bases; junction bases outside the gene matches: 0. The DNA of the CDR3 is TGTGCCAGCAGCTTAGCGGGACAGAACATTCAGTACTTC. It yields the protein CASSLAGQNIQYF.

This clonotype was detected only a few times. The rearrangement joins TRBV4-1 to TRBJ2-7; no definite D call. The CDR3 is 14 amino acids. V lost 0 bases and J 3 bases, leaving 9 bases between the germline ends. Germline V gives CDR1 MGHRA, CDR2 YSYEKL. CDR3 coding DNA: TGCGCCAGCAGCCAAGAATTCGTCGGCTACGAGCAGTACTTC. Protein: CASSQEFVGYEQYF.